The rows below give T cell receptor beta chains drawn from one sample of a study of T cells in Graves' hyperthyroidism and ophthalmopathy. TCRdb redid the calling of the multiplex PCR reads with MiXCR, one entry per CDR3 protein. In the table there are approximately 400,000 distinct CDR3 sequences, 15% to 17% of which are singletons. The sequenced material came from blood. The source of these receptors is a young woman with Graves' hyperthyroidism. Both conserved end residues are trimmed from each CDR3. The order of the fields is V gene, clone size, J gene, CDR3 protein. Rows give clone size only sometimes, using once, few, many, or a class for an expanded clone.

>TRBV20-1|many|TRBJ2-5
SVRGSGETQY
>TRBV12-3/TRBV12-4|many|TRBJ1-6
ASSLWLSGGENNSPLH
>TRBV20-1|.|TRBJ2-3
SARPFAGGGTDTQY
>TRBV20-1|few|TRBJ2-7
SARSRTYEQY
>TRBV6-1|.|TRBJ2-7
ASSLKHEYEQY
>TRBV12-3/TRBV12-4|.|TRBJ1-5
ASSLDGVGTRHNQPQH
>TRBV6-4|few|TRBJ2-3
ASSPTQEPTDTQY
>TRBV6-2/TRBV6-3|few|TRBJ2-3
ASRLAGTSGNYTQY
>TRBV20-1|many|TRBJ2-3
SAFLPSDAQY
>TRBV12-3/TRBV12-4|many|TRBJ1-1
ASSIIQGWNGEAF